The 8 T cell receptor beta chains reported below all come from one sample, sequenced in a study of blood T cell repertoires in COVID-19. Profiled with immunoSEQ multiplex PCR; TCRdb holds only in-frame clones, not every one. Here the sample spans around 200,000 clones, 86% being singletons. Sequenced sample: peripheral blood. Every receptor here comes from a woman aged 55-70 years with COVID-19, enrolled during active disease.

This chain uses TRBV12-5 with TRBJ2-1, with TRBD1 matching 7 bases. Germline assignment: CDR1 LGHNT and CDR2 FRNRAP. V was clipped by 1 base and J by 4 bases; unmatched bases: 1. This CDR3 is built from 14 residues. The DNA of the CDR3 is TGTGCTAGTGGTTTGGGGGGACAGTACAATGAGCAGTTCTTC. As protein: CASGLGGQYNEQFF.

V gene TRBV9 combines with J gene TRBJ1-1; maybe TRBD1 (6 bases). CDR1 and CDR2 (germline): SGDLS, YYNGEE. The CDR3 sequence is 12 residues long. V lost 4 bases and J 7 bases, leaving 11 bases between the germline ends. The CDR3 sequence: CASSHTGFEAFF. The CDR3 region has the DNA TGTGCCAGCAGCCACACAGGGTTTGAAGCTTTCTTT.

This rearrangement joins TRBV5-6 to TRBJ2-5, with 8 bases identical to TRBD1. This CDR3 region has 13 residues. The germline V gene has CDR1 SGHDT and CDR2 YYEEEE. The V and J ends lost 4 bases and 5 bases, in that order; junction bases with no gene match: 4. The CDR3 is CASSPGGRETQYF. The CDR3 DNA reads as TGTGCCAGCAGCCCAGGGGGCAGGGAGACCCAGTACTTC.

DNA of the CDR3: TGTGCCAGCAGCGGTCGCCTTCGGGACAGATACACAGATACGCAGTATTTT. Encoded protein: CASSGRLRDRYTDTQYF. The chain has TRBV9 and TRBJ2-3; 7 bases map to TRBD1. The J segment lost 2 bases and the V segment lost 3 bases, leaving 12 bases of the junction unmatched. The CDR3 runs to 17 residues. Germline V gene sequence: CDR1 SGDLS, CDR2 YYNGEE.

The genes are TRBV6-2 or TRBV6-3 and TRBJ2-1, with TRBD2 matching 9 bases. The ends lost 1 base at V and 8 bases at J; junction bases unmatched: 0. This CDR3 is 13 amino acids long. Germline V gene data show CDR1 as MNHEY and CDR2 as SVGEGT. This chain's CDR3 is CASSYWTSDEQFF. Written as DNA, the CDR3 is TGTGCCAGCAGTTACTGGACTAGCGATGAGCAGTTCTTC.

The chain links TRBV10-3 to TRBJ2-7; 8 positions match TRBD1. The J segment lost 5 bases and the V segment lost 4 bases, leaving 7 bases of the junction unmatched. The CDR3 consists of 14 residues. CDR1 and CDR2 (germline): ENHRY, SYGVKD. CDR3 in DNA: TGTGCCATCAGTGGGGCGGGACAGGCCCACGAGCAGTACTTC. Translated, it gives CAISGAGQAHEQYF.

The V and J genes are TRBV7-3 and TRBJ1-2; no firm D call. V was clipped by 5 bases and J by 2 bases, with 21 bases between them. CDR1 is SGHTA, CDR2 FQGTGA, per germline. The CDR3 is made up of 17 amino acids. The CDR3 loop is CASSISVATKLNYGYTF. The DNA of the CDR3 is TGTGCCAGCAGCATCTCAGTAGCAACAAAACTCAACTATGGCTACACCTTC.

J is TRBJ2-3 and V is TRBV19; 8 bases agree with TRBD2. The germline V gene encodes CDR1 LNHDA and CDR2 SQIVND (reference sequence). The trim removed 1 base at V and 2 bases at J, leaving 11 bases unmatched. There are 18 residues in the CDR3. The CDR3 here is CASSIGRGSGSFTDTQYF. As DNA, the CDR3 is TGTGCCAGTAGTATAGGGCGGGGGAGCGGGAGCTTCACAGATACGCAGTATTTT.